The next 3 T cell receptor beta chains were all read from a single sample in a study of Graves' ophthalmopathy and Graves' hyperthyroidism. RNA transcripts served as template for amplifying TCR beta CDR3 sequences. Amplification began with first-round RT-PCR using HTBI primers, then second-round multiplex PCR was performed. Each CDR3 protein is one row after TCRdb ran MiXCR on the multiplex PCR reads. The sample gives around 670,000 distinct CDR3 sequences, about 44% of which show up once; 44% is in the top ten. Sequencing was carried out using peripheral blood. The receptor set was obtained from an adult man with Graves' ophthalmopathy.

Worth noting for this clonotype: Given the absence of the conserved phenylalanine or tryptophan at the CDR3 end, a read error is likely. The gene calls are TRBV20-1 and TRBJ1-2, with D possibly matching TRBD1 (6 bases). Germline V gene data show CDR1 as DFQATT and CDR2 as SNEGSKA (reference sequence). Trimming removed 6 bases at V and 3 bases at J, with 17 bases between. This CDR3 is built from 14 residues. The CDR3 spells CSAKVGAGDYGYTV. CDR3 bases: TGCAGTGCAAAGGTGGGGGCCGGGGACTATGGCTACACCGTC.

The chain carries TRBV25-1 and TRBJ2-2, with D tentatively TRBD2 (6 bases). Germline values: CDR1 MGHDK, CDR2 SYGVNS. The germline V and J ends were trimmed by 6 bases and 6 bases, with 17 bases remaining between them. The CDR3 runs 15 residues. The CDR3 loop is CASSIPGEYAGELFF. The DNA for the CDR3 is TGTGCCAGCAGCATCCCGGGAGAATATGCCGGGGAGCTGTTTTTT.

This clonotype was seen repeatedly, ten times or more. This chain links TRBV7-9 with TRBJ2-5; the D is unclear. This CDR3 spans 14 amino acids. V lost 5 bases and J 0 bases, leaving 10 bases between the germline ends. Germline loops: CDR1 SEHNR, CDR2 FQNEAQ (reference sequence). CDR3 nucleotide sequence: TGTGCCAGCAGCATAGGCAGGTACCAAGAGACCCAGTACTTC. Protein: CASSIGRYQETQYF.